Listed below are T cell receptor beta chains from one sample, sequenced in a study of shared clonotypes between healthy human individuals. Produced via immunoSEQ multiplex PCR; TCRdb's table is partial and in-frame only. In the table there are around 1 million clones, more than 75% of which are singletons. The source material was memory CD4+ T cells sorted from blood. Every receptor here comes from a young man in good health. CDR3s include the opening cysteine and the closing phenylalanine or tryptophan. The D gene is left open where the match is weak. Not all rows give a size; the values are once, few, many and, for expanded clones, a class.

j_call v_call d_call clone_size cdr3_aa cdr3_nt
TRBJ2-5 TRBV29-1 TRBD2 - CSVVGLAGEGVETQYF TGCAGCGTTGTCGGGCTAGCGGGAGAGGGGGTGGAGACCCAGTACTTC
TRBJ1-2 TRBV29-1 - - CSVEGVFGYTF TGCAGCGTTGAGGGGGTTTTTGGCTACACCTTC
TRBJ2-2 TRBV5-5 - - CASSLRTINTGELFF TGTGCCAGCAGCTTACGGACAATTAACACCGGGGAGCTGTTTTTT
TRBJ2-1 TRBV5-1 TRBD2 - CASSLGGTTVSYNEQFF TGCGCCAGCAGCTTGGGAGGGACTACCGTCTCCTACAATGAGCAGTTCTTC
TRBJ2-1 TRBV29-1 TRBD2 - CSVPLFAGDNEQFF TGCAGCGTGCCCCTTTTTGCGGGAGACAATGAGCAGTTCTTC
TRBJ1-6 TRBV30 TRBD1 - CAWKTGVDSPLHF TGTGCCTGGAAGACAGGGGTTGATTCACCCCTCCACTTT
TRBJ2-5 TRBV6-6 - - CASSGRGGNQETQYF TGTGCCAGCAGCGGAAGGGGGGGAAATCAAGAGACCCAGTACTTC
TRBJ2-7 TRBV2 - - CASNYGYEQYF TGTGCCAGCAACTACGGCTACGAGCAGTACTTC
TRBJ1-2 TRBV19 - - CASSMVTPRSGYGYTF TGTGCCAGTAGTATGGTTACTCCAAGATCGGGCTATGGCTACACCTTC
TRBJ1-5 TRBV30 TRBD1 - CAWSGQGGQPQHF TGTGCCTGGAGTGGACAGGGCGGGCAGCCCCAGCATTTT
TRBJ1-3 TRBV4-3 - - CASSQAGATLSSGNTIYF TGCGCCAGCAGCCAAGCCGGGGCCACCCTATCCTCTGGAAACACCATATATTTT
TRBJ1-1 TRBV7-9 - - CASSRGTANTEAFF TGTGCCAGCAGTCGTGGGACGGCGAACACTGAAGCTTTCTTT
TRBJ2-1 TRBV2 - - CASNTQRGGEEQFF TGTGCCAGCAACACCCAAAGGGGAGGAGAAGAGCAGTTCTTC
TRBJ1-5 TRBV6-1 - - CASSENRGTGQPQHF TGTGCCAGCAGTGAAAACCGGGGCACCGGACAGCCCCAGCATTTT
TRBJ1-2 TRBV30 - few CAWRWGNYGYTF TGTGCCTGGAGATGGGGAAACTATGGCTACACCTTC
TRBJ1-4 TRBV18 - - CASSGAWSEKLFF TGTGCCAGCTCAGGGGCCTGGAGTGAAAAACTGTTTTTT
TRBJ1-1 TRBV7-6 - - CASSLRQTMNTEAFF TGTGCCAGCAGCCTTAGACAGACCATGAACACTGAAGCTTTCTTT
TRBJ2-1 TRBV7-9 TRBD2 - CALGTSGPYNEQFF TGTGCCCTAGGGACTAGCGGGCCATACAATGAGCAGTTCTTC
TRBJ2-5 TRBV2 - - CASSEFLGIQETQYF TGTGCCAGCAGTGAATTCCTCGGGATACAAGAGACCCAGTACTTC
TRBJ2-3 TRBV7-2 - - CASSLAGHRSDTQYF TGTGCCAGCAGCTTAGCCGGCCACCGTTCAGATACGCAGTATTTT
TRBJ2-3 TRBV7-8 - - CASSLGSVAGDTQYF TGTGCCAGCAGCTTAGGTAGCGTGGCAGGAGATACGCAGTATTTT
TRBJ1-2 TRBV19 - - CATRGGKDGYTF TGTGCCACCAGGGGAGGGAAGGACGGCTACACCTTC
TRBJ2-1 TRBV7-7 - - CASSPLAGEYEQFF TGTGCTAGCAGCCCATTAGCAGGGGAGTATGAGCAGTTCTTC
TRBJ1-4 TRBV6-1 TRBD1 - CASSETVDRAFNEKLFF TGTGCCAGCAGTGAAACAGTGGACAGGGCATTTAATGAAAAACTGTTTTTT
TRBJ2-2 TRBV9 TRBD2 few CASSLRTSGSPGELFF TGTGCCAGCAGCCTGAGGACTAGCGGGAGCCCCGGGGAGCTGTTTTTT
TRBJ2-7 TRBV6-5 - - CASSYQTGRQYF TGTGCCAGCAGTTACCAGACAGGAAGGCAGTACTTC